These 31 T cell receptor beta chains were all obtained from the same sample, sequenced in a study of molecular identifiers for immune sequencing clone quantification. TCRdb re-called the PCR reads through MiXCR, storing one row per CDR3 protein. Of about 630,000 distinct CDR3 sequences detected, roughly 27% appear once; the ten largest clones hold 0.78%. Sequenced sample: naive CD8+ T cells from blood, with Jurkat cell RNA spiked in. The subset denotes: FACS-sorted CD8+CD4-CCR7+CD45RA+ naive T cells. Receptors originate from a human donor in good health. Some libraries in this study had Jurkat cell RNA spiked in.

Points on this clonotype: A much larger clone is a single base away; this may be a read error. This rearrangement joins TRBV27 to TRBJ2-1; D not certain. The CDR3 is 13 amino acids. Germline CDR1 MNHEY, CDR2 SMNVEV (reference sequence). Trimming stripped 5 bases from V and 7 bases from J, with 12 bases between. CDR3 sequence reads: CASSPPGPNEQFF. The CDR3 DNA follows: TGTGCCAGCAGTCCCCCGGGCCCTAATGAGCAGTTCTTC.

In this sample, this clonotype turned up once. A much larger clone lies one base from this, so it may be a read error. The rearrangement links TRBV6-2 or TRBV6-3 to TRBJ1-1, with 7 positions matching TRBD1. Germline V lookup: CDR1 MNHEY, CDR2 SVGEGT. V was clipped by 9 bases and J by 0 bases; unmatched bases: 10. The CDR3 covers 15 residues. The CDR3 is CARTPWGQMNTEAFF. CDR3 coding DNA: TGTGCCAGAACCCCTTGGGGACAGATGAACACTGAAGCTTTCTTT.

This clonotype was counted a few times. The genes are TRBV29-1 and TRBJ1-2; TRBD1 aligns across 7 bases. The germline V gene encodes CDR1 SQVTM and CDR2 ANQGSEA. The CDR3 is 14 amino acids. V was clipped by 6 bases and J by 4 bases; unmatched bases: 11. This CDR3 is CSVPLGGLGYGYTF. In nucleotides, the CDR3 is TGCAGCGTCCCCCTAGGGGGCTTAGGCTATGGCTACACCTTC.

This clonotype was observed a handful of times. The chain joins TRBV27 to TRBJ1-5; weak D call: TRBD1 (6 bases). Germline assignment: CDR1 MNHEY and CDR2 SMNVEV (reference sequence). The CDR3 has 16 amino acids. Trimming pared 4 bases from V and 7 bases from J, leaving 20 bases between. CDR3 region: CASSSYTGFFRQPQHF. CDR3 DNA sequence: TGTGCCAGCAGTTCATACACAGGGTTTTTCCGGCAGCCCCAGCATTTT.

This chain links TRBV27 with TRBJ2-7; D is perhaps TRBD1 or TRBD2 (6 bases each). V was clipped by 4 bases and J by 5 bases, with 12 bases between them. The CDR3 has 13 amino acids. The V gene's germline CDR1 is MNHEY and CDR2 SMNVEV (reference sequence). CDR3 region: CASSWGAENEQYF. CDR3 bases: TGTGCCAGCAGTTGGGGGGCGGAAAACGAGCAGTACTTC.

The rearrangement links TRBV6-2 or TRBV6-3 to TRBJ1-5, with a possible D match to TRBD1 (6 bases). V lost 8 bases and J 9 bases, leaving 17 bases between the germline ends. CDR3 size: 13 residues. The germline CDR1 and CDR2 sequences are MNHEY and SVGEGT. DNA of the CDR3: TGTGCCAGCGGAATACAGGGTCAACCGCCCCAGCATTTT. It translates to CASGIQGQPPQHF.

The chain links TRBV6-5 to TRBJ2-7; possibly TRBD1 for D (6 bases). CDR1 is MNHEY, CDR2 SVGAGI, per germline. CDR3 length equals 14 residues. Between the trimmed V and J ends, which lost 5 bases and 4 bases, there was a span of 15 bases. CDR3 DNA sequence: TGTGCCAGCAGTCCAAATACAGGGAAATACGAGCAGTACTTC. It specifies CASSPNTGKYEQYF.

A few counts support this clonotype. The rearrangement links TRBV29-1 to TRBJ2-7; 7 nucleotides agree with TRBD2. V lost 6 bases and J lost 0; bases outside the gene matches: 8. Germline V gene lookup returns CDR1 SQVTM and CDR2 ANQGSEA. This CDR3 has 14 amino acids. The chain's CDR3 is CSVFLGGSSYEQYF. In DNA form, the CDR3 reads TGCAGCGTATTTCTCGGCGGGAGCTCCTACGAGCAGTACTTC.

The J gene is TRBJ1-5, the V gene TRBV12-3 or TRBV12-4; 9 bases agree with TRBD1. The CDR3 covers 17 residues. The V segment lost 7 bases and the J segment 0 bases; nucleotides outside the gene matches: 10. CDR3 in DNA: TGTGCCAGCACCAAGACAGGGGGTCCCTATAGCAATCAGCCCCAGCATTTT. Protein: CASTKTGGPYSNQPQHF.

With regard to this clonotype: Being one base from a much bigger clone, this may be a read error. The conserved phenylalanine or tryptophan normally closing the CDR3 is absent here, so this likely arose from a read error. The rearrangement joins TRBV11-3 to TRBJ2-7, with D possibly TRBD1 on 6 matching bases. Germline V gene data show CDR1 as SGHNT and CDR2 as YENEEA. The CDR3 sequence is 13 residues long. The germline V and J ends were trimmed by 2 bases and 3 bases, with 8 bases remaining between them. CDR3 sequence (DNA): TGTGCCAGCAGCTTAAAGGACAGCTACGAGCAGTACATC. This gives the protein CASSLKDSYEQYI.

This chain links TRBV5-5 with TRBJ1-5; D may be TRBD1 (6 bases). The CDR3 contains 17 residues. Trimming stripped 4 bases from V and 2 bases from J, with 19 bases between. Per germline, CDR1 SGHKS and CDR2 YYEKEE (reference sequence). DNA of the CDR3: TGTGCCAGCAGCCCGGAACCAGGGGAAGGGGGCAATCAGCCCCAGCATTTT. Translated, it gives CASSPEPGEGGNQPQHF.

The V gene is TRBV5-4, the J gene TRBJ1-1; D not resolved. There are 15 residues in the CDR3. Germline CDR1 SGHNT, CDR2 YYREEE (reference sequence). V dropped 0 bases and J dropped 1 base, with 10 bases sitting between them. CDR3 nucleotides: TGTGCCAGCAGCTTGGTTGTGTCGGCGAACACTGAAGCTTTCTTT. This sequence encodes CASSLVVSANTEAFF.

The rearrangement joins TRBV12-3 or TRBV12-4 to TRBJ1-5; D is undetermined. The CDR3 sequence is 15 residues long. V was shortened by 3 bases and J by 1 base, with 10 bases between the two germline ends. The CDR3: CASSLEFLSNQPQHF. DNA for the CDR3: TGTGCCAGCAGTTTGGAGTTTTTGAGCAATCAGCCCCAGCATTTT.

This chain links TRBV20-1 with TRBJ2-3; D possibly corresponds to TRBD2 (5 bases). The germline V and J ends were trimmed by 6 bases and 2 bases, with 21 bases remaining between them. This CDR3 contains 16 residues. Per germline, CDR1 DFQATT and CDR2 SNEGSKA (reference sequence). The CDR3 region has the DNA TGCAGTGCCGCCACCGACGGGGTTTACCTCACAGATACGCAGTATTTT. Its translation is CSAATDGVYLTDTQYF.

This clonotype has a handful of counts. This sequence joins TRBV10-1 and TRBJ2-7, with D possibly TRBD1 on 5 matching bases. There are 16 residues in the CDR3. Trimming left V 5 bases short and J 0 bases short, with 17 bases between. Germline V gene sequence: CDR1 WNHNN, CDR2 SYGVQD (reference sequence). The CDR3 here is CASSSIWGPSSYEQYF. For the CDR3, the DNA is TGCGCCAGCAGTTCTATCTGGGGCCCTAGCTCCTACGAGCAGTACTTC.

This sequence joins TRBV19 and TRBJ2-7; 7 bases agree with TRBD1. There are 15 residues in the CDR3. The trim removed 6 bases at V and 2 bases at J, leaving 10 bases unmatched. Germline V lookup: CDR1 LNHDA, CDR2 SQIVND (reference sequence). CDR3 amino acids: CASRHRDSEAYEQYF. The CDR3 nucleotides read TGTGCCAGTAGACACCGGGACAGCGAGGCCTACGAGCAGTACTTC.

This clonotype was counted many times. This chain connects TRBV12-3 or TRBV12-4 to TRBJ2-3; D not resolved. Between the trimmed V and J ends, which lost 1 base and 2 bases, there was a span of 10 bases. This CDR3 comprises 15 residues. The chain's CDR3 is CASSLEAKYTDTQYF. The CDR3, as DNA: TGTGCCAGCAGTTTAGAAGCCAAATACACAGATACGCAGTATTTT.

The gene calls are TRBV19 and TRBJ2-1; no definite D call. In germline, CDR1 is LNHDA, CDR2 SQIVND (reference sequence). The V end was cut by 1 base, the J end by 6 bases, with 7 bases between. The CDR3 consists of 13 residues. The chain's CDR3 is CASSIAPSNEQFF. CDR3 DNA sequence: TGTGCCAGTAGTATAGCACCCTCCAATGAGCAGTTCTTC.

The CDR3 here is CASSPSGGTGELFF. Here the CDR3 DNA reads TGTGCCAGCAGCCCCTCGGGAGGCACCGGGGAGCTGTTTTTT. The genes are TRBV7-3 and TRBJ2-2; TRBD2 matches at 7 bases. The CDR3 loop spans 14 amino acids. The V segment lost 5 bases and the J segment 4 bases; nucleotides outside the gene matches: 4. Germline V CDR1 and CDR2: SGHTA, FQGTGA.

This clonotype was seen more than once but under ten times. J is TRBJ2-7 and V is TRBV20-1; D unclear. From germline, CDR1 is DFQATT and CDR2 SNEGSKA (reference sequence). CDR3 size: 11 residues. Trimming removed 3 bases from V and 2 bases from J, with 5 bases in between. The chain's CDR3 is CSASTPYEQYF. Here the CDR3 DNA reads TGCAGTGCTAGTACCCCCTACGAGCAGTACTTC.

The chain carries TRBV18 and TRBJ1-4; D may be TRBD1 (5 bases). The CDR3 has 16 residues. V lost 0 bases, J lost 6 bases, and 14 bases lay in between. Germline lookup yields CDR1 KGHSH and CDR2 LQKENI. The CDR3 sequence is CASSPPPGVGDEKLFF. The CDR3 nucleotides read TGTGCCAGCTCACCACCCCCCGGGGTGGGGGATGAAAAACTGTTTTTT.

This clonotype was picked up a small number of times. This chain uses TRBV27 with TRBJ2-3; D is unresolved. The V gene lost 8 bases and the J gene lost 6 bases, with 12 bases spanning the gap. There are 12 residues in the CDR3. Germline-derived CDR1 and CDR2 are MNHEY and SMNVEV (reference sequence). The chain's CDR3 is CASGLSPDTQYF. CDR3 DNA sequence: TGTGCCAGCGGTCTGTCCCCGGATACGCAGTATTTT.

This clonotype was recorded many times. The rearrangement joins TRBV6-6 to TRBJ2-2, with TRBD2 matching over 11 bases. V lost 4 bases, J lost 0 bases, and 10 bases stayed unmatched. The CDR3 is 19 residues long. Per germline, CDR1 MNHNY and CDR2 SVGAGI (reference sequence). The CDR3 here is CASSSLGTSGTSNTGELFF. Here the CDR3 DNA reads TGTGCCAGCAGTTCGCTCGGGACTAGCGGTACTTCGAACACCGGGGAGCTGTTTTTT.

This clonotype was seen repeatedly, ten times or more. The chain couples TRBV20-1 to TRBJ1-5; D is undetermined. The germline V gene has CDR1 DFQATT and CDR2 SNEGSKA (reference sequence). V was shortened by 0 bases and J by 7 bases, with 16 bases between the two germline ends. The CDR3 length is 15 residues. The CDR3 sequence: CSARDGGAGGQPQHF. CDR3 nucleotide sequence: TGCAGTGCTAGAGATGGAGGTGCGGGTGGACAGCCCCAGCATTTT.

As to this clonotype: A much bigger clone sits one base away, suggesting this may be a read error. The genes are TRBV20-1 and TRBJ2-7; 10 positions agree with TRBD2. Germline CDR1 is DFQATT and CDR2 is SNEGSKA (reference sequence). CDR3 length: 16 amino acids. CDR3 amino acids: CSVRVLAGTSDYEQYF. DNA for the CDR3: TGCAGTGTTAGAGTTCTCGCCGGGACTAGCGACTACGAGCAGTACTTC.

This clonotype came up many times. The CDR3 nucleotides are TGCAGCGTTGAAGGGGGGGACGAGGATGGCTACACCTTC. This translates into CSVEGGDEDGYTF. The V gene is TRBV29-1, the J gene TRBJ1-2, with D perhaps TRBD1 (5 bases). The V end was cut by 1 base, the J end by 6 bases, with 12 bases between. Per germline, CDR1 SQVTM and CDR2 ANQGSEA. The CDR3 runs 13 residues.

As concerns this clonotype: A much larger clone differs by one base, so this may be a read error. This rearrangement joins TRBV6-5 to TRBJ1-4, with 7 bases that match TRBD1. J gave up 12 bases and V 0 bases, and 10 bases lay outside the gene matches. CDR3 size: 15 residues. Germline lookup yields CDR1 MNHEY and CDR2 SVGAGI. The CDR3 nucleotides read TGTGCCAGCAGTTACTCTGTACAGGGGAAAGAAGAACTGTTTTTT. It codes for CASSYSVQGKEELFF.

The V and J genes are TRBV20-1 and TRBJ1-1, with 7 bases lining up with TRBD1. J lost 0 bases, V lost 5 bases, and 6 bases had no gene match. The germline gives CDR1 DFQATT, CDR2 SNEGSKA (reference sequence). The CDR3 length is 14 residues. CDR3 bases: TGCAGTGCTCGAAGGGACAGATTGAACACTGAAGCTTTCTTT. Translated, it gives CSARRDRLNTEAFF.

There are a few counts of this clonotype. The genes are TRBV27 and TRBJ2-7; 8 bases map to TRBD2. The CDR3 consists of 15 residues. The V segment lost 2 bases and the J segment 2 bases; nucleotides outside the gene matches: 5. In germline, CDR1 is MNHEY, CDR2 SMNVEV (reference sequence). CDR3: CASSLSGSGTYEQYF. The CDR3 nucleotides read TGTGCCAGCAGTTTAAGCGGGAGCGGCACCTACGAGCAGTACTTC.

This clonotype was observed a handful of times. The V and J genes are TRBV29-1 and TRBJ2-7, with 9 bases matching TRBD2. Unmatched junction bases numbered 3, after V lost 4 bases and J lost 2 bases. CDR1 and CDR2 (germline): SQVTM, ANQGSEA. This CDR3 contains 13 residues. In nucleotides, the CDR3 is TGCAGCGTTGCTAGCGGGGAAGCCTACGAGCAGTACTTC. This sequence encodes CSVASGEAYEQYF.

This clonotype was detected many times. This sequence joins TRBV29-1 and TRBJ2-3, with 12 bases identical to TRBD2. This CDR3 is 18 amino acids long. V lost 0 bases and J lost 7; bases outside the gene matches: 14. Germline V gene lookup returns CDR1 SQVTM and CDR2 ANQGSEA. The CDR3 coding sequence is TGCAGCGTTGAAGATAACCAGGGACTAGCGGGCCCCCCTTATACGCAGTATTTT. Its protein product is CSVEDNQGLAGPPYTQYF.